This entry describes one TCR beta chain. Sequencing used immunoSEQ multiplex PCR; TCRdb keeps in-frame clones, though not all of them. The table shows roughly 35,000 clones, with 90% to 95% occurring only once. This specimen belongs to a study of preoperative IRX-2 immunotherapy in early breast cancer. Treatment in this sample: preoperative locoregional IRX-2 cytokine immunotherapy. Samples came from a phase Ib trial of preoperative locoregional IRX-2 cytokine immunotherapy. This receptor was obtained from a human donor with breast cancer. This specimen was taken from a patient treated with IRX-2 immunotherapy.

CDR3 sequence (DNA): TGTGCCAGCAGCTTAGACCCAGCGGGGACCCAAGAGACCCAGTACTTC. Encoded protein: CASSLDPAGTQETQYF. The chain employs TRBV7-6 and TRBJ2-5; 7 bases align to TRBD2. The CDR3 is 16 amino acids. The germline gives CDR1 SGHVS, CDR2 FNYEAQ. V trimming: 1 base; J trimming: 1 base; junction bases outside the gene matches: 6.